Listed below are T cell receptor beta chains from one sample, sequenced in a study of blood T cell repertoires in COVID-19. Using immunoSEQ multiplex PCR, the repertoire was profiled, and TCRdb retains in-frame clones only, with some absent. The sample has 200,000 to 300,000 clones, about 83% seen once; the top ten hold around 3.3%. The sample comprised PBMCs or T cells enriched from blood (not recorded which). The receptors originated from a woman aged 40 to 49 who had been exposed to COVID-19. CDR3s include the opening cysteine and the closing phenylalanine or tryptophan. The D gene is left open where the match is weak. Rows give clone size only sometimes, using once, few, many, or a class for an expanded clone.

v_gene,abundance,j_gene,d_gene,CDR3aa,CDR3nt
TRBV19,.,TRBJ2-5,TRBD1,CASSDGTAPQETQYF,TGTGCCAGTAGCGACGGGACAGCCCCTCAAGAGACCCAGTACTTC
TRBV4-1,.,TRBJ1-6,TRBD1,CASSPIDRANYNSPLHF,TGCGCCAGCAGCCCAATAGACAGGGCTAACTATAATTCACCCCTCCACTTT
TRBV11-1,.,TRBJ1-6,TRBD1,CASSLSTGDNSPLHF,TGTGCCAGCAGCCTATCGACAGGGGATAATTCACCCCTCCACTTT
TRBV7-2,.,TRBJ2-1,.,CASTISSYNEQFF,TGTGCCAGCACTATAAGCTCCTACAATGAGCAGTTCTTC
TRBV5-6,.,TRBJ2-3,TRBD2,CASSFGTTPNTQYF,TGTGCCAGCAGCTTCGGGACTACTCCAAATACGCAGTATTTT
TRBV6-5,.,TRBJ2-1,TRBD2,CASRFLAGGYNEQFF,TGTGCCAGCAGGTTTCTAGCGGGGGGCTACAATGAGCAGTTCTTC
TRBV6-5,.,TRBJ2-3,.,CASAAIDTQYF,TGTGCCAGTGCCGCTATAGATACGCAGTATTTT
TRBV9,.,TRBJ1-1,.,CASSALGQDTQDTEAFF,TGTGCCAGCAGCGCCCTGGGGCAGGATACACAGGACACTGAAGCTTTCTTT
TRBV2,.,TRBJ1-2,TRBD1,CASSEVQPQGGLGYTF,TGTGCCAGCAGTGAAGTGCAACCACAGGGGGGCCTTGGCTACACCTTC
TRBV28,.,TRBJ1-5,TRBD1,CASTQLTGGNQPQHF,TGTGCCAGCACCCAACTGACAGGGGGCAATCAGCCCCAGCATTTT
TRBV5-4,.,TRBJ1-1,TRBD1,CASSLGTGEVEAFF,TGTGCCAGCAGCTTGGGGACAGGGGAGGTTGAAGCTTTCTTT
TRBV28,few,TRBJ2-7,.,CASSSGTQSYEQYF,TGTGCCAGCAGTTCCGGGACACAAAGTTACGAGCAGTACTTC
TRBV28,.,TRBJ2-5,.,CASSPEPGEQETQYF,TGTGCCAGCAGTCCCGAACCCGGGGAGCAAGAGACCCAGTACTTC
TRBV19,.,TRBJ2-7,TRBD1,CASSSRGGQGSGEQYF,TGTGCCAGTAGTTCAAGAGGTGGACAGGGGTCGGGGGAGCAGTACTTC
TRBV28,.,TRBJ2-6,.,CASSLDTGPGANVLTF,TGTGCCAGCAGTTTAGATACAGGTCCCGGGGCCAACGTCCTGACTTTC
TRBV5-1,few,TRBJ1-2,.,CASSLAQGGRDGYTF,TGCGCCAGCAGCTTGGCGCAGGGAGGTAGGGATGGCTACACCTTC
TRBV2,.,TRBJ1-6,.,CASSTRDSYSPLHF,TGTGCCAGCAGTACCCGGGACTCTTATTCACCCCTCCACTTT
TRBV28,.,TRBJ1-2,.,CASKLRGPWGYTF,TGTGCCAGCAAACTGCGTGGGCCGTGGGGCTACACCTTC
TRBV7-2,once,TRBJ2-2,TRBD1,CASSTRQGSAGELFF,TGTGCCAGCAGCACCCGACAGGGGTCGGCCGGGGAGCTGTTTTTT
TRBV20-1,.,TRBJ1-1,.,CSASIGGKGPEAFF,TGCAGTGCTAGTATTGGGGGGAAGGGGCCTGAAGCTTTCTTT
TRBV5-1,.,TRBJ2-3,.,CASSPTGTPGQDTQYF,TGCGCCAGCAGCCCGACGGGGACACCAGGTCAAGATACGCAGTATTTT
TRBV2,.,TRBJ1-1,.,CASSLGGATEAFF,TGTGCCAGCAGTCTCGGGGGGGCCACTGAAGCTTTCTTT
TRBV7-8,.,TRBJ1-3,.,CASSLNGGNPGNTIYF,TGTGCCAGCAGCTTAAACGGGGGAAACCCTGGAAACACCATATATTTT
TRBV4-2,.,TRBJ2-1,TRBD2,CASSQDSGGRYNEQFF,TGTGCCAGCAGCCAAGATAGCGGGGGGAGATACAATGAGCAGTTCTTC
TRBV6-5,.,TRBJ2-5,.,CASSYSRNRAQETQYF,TGTGCCAGCAGTTACTCTAGGAACAGGGCCCAAGAGACCCAGTACTTC
TRBV3-1/TRBV3-2,.,TRBJ1-3,.,CASSQGLIGGAFSGNTIYF,TGTGCCAGCAGCCAAGGCCTCATAGGGGGGGCCTTCTCTGGAAACACCATATATTTT
TRBV25-1,.,TRBJ2-6,.,CASSESHSGANVLTF,TGTGCCAGCAGTGAATCCCACTCTGGGGCCAACGTCCTGACTTTC
TRBV5-4,.,TRBJ1-6,.,CASSPVVGARSSPLHF,TGTGCCAGCAGTCCCGTTGTGGGGGCGAGGAGTTCACCCCTCCACTTT
TRBV7-3,.,TRBJ2-2,TRBD1,CASSPGTGGSGELFF,TGTGCCAGCAGCCCCGGGACAGGGGGGTCAGGGGAGCTGTTTTTT
TRBV4-1,.,TRBJ2-1,TRBD1,CASSQGTGDSEQFF,TGCGCCAGCAGCCAAGGGACAGGGGATAGTGAGCAGTTCTTC
TRBV6-4,few,TRBJ2-5,.,CASSEGGGPGETQYF,TGTGCCAGCAGTGAAGGCGGGGGCCCCGGGGAGACCCAGTACTTC
TRBV6-5,.,TRBJ2-1,.,CASSLTTVSYNEQFF,TGTGCCAGCAGTCTTACCACGGTGTCCTACAATGAGCAGTTCTTC
TRBV5-1,once,TRBJ1-6,TRBD1,CASSSGTGSYNSPLHF,TGCGCCAGCAGCTCCGGGACAGGCTCCTATAATTCACCCCTCCACTTT
TRBV5-6,.,TRBJ1-1,.,CASSLLGEANTEAFF,TGTGCCAGCAGCTTGTTGGGAGAAGCGAACACTGAAGCTTTCTTT
TRBV5-1,.,TRBJ1-4,TRBD1,CASSLAGQGQSEKLFF,TGCGCCAGCAGCTTGGCTGGACAGGGGCAGAGTGAAAAACTGTTTTTT
TRBV24-1,few,TRBJ1-2,.,CATSDLPTTSYGYTF,TGTGCCACCAGTGATTTGCCCACGACTAGCTATGGCTACACCTTC
TRBV28,.,TRBJ1-5,.,CASSSGYQPQHF,TGTGCCAGCAGTTCAGGGTATCAGCCCCAGCATTTT
TRBV7-6,.,TRBJ1-5,TRBD1,CASSSSPQGQGIVGPQHF,TGTGCCAGCAGCTCTTCACCTCAGGGACAGGGGATTGTGGGACCCCAGCATTTT
TRBV2,few,TRBJ1-1,.,CASSEGAGGSAEAFF,TGTGCCAGCAGTGAAGGGGCGGGTGGCTCTGCTGAAGCTTTCTTT
TRBV6-5,.,TRBJ1-4,.,CASSLTGYEKLFF,TGTGCCAGCAGTCTCACAGGGTACGAAAAACTGTTTTTT
TRBV19,.,TRBJ1-1,.,CASSIGTGPWNTEAFF,TGTGCCAGTAGTATAGGAACAGGGCCATGGAACACTGAAGCTTTCTTT
TRBV5-8,.,TRBJ1-6,.,CASSLTGNSPLHF,TGTGCCAGCAGCTTAACAGGGAATTCACCCCTCCACTTT